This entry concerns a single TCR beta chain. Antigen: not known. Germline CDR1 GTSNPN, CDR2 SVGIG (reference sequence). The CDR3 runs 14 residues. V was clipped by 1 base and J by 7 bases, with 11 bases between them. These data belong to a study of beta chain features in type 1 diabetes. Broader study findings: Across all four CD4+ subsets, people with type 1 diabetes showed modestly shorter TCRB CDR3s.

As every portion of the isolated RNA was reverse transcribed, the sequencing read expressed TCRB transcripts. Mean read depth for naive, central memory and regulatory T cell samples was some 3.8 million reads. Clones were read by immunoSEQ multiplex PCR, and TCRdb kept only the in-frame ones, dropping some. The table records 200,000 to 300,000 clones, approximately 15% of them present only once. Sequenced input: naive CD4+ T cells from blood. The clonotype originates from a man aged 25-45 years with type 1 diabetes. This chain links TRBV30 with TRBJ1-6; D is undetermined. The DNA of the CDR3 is TGTGCCTGGAGTGCTGGAGGTGGCAATTCACCCCTCCACTTT. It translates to CAWSAGGGNSPLHF.